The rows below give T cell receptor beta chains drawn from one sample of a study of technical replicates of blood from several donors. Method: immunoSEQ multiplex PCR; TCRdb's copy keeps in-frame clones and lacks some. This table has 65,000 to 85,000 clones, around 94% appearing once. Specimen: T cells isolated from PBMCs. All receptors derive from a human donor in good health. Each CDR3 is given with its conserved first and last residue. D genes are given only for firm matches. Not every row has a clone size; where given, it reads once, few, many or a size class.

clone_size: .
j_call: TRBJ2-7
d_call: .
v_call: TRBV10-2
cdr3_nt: TGCGCCAGCAGGGAAACTAGTTTTGGTATCTACGAGCAGTACTTC
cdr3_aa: CASRETSFGIYEQYF

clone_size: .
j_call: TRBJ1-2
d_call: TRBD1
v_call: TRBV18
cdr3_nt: TGTGCCAGCTCACAGGGGGCGGCATATGGCTACACCTTC
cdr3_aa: CASSQGAAYGYTF

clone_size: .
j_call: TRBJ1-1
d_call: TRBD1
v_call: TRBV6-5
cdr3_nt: TGTGCCAGCAGTCGGACAGGGGACACTGAAGCTTTCTTT
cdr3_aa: CASSRTGDTEAFF

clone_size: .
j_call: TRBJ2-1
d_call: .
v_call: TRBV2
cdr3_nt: TGTGCCAGCAGTGAAAGCGCGGGGTACAATGAGCAGTTCTTC
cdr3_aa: CASSESAGYNEQFF

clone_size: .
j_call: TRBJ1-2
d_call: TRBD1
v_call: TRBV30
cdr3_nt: TGTGCCTGGAGTCAGGGACAGGGAATTATAGGAACCTTC
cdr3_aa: CAWSQGQGIIGTF

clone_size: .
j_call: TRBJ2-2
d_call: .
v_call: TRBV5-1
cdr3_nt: TGCGCCAGCAGCTCGTTCGCGAACACCGGGGAGCTGTTTTTT
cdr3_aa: CASSSFANTGELFF

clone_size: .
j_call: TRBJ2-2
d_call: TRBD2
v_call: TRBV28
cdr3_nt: TGTGCCAGCTTCGGACTAGCGGAATCCGGGGAGCTGTTTTTT
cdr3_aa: CASFGLAESGELFF

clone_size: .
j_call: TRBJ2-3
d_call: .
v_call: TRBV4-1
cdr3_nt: TGCGCCAGCAGCCAAGCTCAGAGGGCAGATACGCAGTATTTT
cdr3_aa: CASSQAQRADTQYF

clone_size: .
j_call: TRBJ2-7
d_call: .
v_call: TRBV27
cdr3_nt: TGTGCCAGCAGTTTAGGGGCAACCCCCTCCTACGAGCAGTACTTC
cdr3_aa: CASSLGATPSYEQYF

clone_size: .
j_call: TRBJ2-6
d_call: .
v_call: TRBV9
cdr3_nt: TGTGCCAGCAGCGTAGCAGGGTCTGGGGCCAACGTCCTGACTTTC
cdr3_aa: CASSVAGSGANVLTF

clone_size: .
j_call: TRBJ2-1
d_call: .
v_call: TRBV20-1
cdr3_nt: TGCAGTGCAAACAGGGAGAATGAGCAGTTCTTC
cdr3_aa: CSANRENEQFF

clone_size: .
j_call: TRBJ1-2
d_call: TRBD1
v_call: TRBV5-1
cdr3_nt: TGCGCCAGCAGCTTGGAACAGGGGAGTTATGGCTACACCTTC
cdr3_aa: CASSLEQGSYGYTF

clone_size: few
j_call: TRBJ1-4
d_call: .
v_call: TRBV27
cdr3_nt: TGTGCCAGCAGTGATACGACAGGTCCTAATGAAAAACTGTTTTTT
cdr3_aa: CASSDTTGPNEKLFF

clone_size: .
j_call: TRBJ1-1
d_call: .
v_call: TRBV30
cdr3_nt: TGTGCCTGTGACAGGAGGAACACTGAAGCTTTCTTT
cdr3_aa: CACDRRNTEAFF

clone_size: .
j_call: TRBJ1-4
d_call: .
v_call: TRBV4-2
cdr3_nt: TGTGCCAGCAGCCAAGGTGGGGGGAGCGGAGAAAAACTGTTTTTT
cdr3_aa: CASSQGGGSGEKLFF

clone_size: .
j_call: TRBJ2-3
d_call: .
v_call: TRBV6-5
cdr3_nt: TGTGCCAGCAGGCCGGGTCCTAGCACAGATACGCAGTATTTT
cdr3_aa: CASRPGPSTDTQYF

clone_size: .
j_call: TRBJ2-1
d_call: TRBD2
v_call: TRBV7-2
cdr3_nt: TGTGCCAGCAGCTTATCTCCTAGCGGGGTGGGATATGAGCAGTTCTTC
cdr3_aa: CASSLSPSGVGYEQFF

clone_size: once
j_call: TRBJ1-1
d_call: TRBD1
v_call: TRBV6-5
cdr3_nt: TGTGCCAGCACTAGACAGGGGATCACTGAAGCTTTCTTT
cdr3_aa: CASTRQGITEAFF

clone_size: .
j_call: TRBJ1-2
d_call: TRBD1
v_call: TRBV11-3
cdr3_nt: TGTGCCAGCAGCGCCAACAGGGGGCCAAACTATGGCTACACCTTC
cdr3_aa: CASSANRGPNYGYTF

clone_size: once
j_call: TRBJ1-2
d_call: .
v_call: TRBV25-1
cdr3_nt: TGTGCCAGCAGAAGTGACTGGCTCTATGGCTACACCTTC
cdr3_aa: CASRSDWLYGYTF

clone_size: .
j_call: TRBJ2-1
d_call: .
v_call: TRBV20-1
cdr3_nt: TGCAGGGTTAGCTCCTACAATGAGCAGTTCTTC
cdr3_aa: CRVSSYNEQFF

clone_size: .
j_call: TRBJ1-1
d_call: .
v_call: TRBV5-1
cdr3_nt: TGCGCCAGCAGCCAAGAATGGGGCAATGAAGCTTTCTTT
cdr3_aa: CASSQEWGNEAFF

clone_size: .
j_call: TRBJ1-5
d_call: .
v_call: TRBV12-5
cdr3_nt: TGTGCTAGTGGTCAGCCGGGGAATCAGCCCCAGCATTTT
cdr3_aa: CASGQPGNQPQHF

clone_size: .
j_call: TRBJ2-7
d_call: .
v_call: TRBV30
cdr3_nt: TGTGCCTGGAGTGTACCCACTGAGCAGTACTTC
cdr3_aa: CAWSVPTEQYF

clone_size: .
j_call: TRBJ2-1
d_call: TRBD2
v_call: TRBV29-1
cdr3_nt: TGCAGCGTTGATACTAGCGGAGGGGATGAGCAGTTCTTC
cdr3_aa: CSVDTSGGDEQFF

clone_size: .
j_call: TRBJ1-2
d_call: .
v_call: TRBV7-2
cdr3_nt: TGTGCCAGCAGCTTAAATCGGGGCGGGGATGGCTACACCTTC
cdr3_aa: CASSLNRGGDGYTF